Here is one TCR beta chain with its context. As yet, its antigen is unknown. The data are from a study of CD8 T cells in ankylosing spondylitis. Overall study findings and caveats: Certain motif variants had earlier appeared in reactive arthritis synovial fluid and blood.

CDR1 and CDR2 (germline): SQVTM, ANQGSEA. The ends lost 5 bases at V and 0 bases at J; junction bases unmatched: 6. The CDR3 is 16 amino acids. Library preparation for TCR beta used quantitative 5'-RACE with molecular barcodes. TCRdb re-derived calls from the 5' RACE reads in MiXCR, one entry per CDR3 protein. The repertoire includes 150,000 to 200,000 distinct CDR3 sequences, 18% of them detected once, and around 4.1% sits in the top ten. The sample was blood, either unsorted or a sorted T cell fraction (not recorded which). J is TRBJ2-1 and V is TRBV29-1; 11 bases map to TRBD2. This TCR derives from a male donor aged 5-30 years with ankylosing spondylitis or in good health (not recorded which). The CDR3 loop is CSVPIAGGSSYNEQFF. The CDR3 DNA sequence: TGCAGCGTTCCCATAGCGGGAGGGAGCTCCTACAATGAGCAGTTCTTC.